The source of this T cell receptor (beta chain) is a study of blood T cell repertoires in COVID-19. The repertoire was sequenced with immunoSEQ multiplex PCR; TCRdb's copy has only in-frame clones and lacks some. The sample carries around 370,000 clones, roughly 90% recorded once. This CDR3 contains 16 residues. Per germline, CDR1 LGHNA and CDR2 YNFKEQ. The ends were cut back, 1 base at V and 2 bases at J, with 12 bases in the middle. The specimen sequenced was peripheral blood. The TCR originated in a man younger than 30 with active or convalescent COVID-19. The gene calls are TRBV4-2 and TRBJ1-5; D remains unclear. CDR3: CASSQGPELGNQPQHF. In DNA form, the CDR3 reads TGTGCCAGCAGCCAAGGCCCTGAGTTGGGCAATCAGCCCCAGCATTTT.